This T cell receptor beta chain was captured by sequencing in a study of T cells expressing NK-cell markers. Study-wide results and caveats: In a group of roughly 6 donors, dominant NKG2C+ clonotypes represented 1.0-7.0% of CD8+ T cells. HCMV specificity of the expanded NKG2C+ T cell clones stayed unclear.

TCRdb reanalyzed the 5' RACE reads, giving one entry per CDR3 protein sequence and no DNA. Here the sample table reports 130,000 to 150,000 distinct CDR3 sequences. In germline, CDR1 is SGHAT, CDR2 FQNNGV. This CDR3 contains 15 residues. In regard to this clonotype: Its target is unknown.

This chain links TRBV11-2 with TRBJ2-3; TCRdb names TRBD1, which stays unverified in the absence of DNA. The TCR was taken from a man in his late teens or twenties in good health. Sequenced input: blood T cells: a sorted CD56 or NKG2C T cell subset, CD4+ or CD8+ T cells, or bulk PBMC T cells (not recorded which). CDR3 region: CASTYLSAQGDTQYF. The whole variable domain, remainder taken from reference TRBV11-2 and TRBJ2-3, is EAGVAQSPRYKIIEKRQSVAFWCNPISGHATLYWYQQILGQGPKLLIQFQNNGVVDDSQLPKDRFSAERLKGVDSTLKIQPAKLEDSAVYLCASTYLSAQGDTQYFGPGTRLTVL.